These 6 T cell receptor beta chains were sequenced from one sample in a study of breast tumors, draining lymph nodes, adjacent tissues. TCRdb itself ran the multiplex PCR reads through MiXCR, one entry per CDR3 protein. The table shows some 110,000 distinct CDR3 sequences, with roughly 33% occurring only once. Axillary draining lymph nodes of breast cancer patients supplied the node samples. The specimen sequenced was axillary lymph node tissue. All receptors derive from a female donor with breast cancer. Some clones in this sample may be carry-over from other donors' samples.

In its sample, this clonotype was seen many times. The rearrangement links TRBV4-3 to TRBJ1-6, with 7 bases aligning to TRBD1. Unmatched junction bases numbered 8, after V lost 4 bases and J lost 8 bases. Germline CDR1 is LGHNA and CDR2 is YSLEER. The CDR3 sequence is 15 residues long. For the CDR3, the DNA is TGCGCCAGCAGCCCCCGACAGGGCAGGGATTCACCCCTCCACTTT. Translation: CASSPRQGRDSPLHF.

There are a few counts of this clonotype. This may be a read error, as it is one base from a much larger clone. The conserved phenylalanine or tryptophan is not found at the CDR3 terminus, so this likely reflects a read error. The gene calls are TRBV19 and TRBJ2-5; 12 bases align to TRBD2. Germline V lookup: CDR1 LNHDA, CDR2 SQIVND (reference sequence). Trimming at V came to 5 bases and at J to 1 base, leaving 5 bases not matched to a gene. The CDR3 loop spans 16 amino acids. The CDR3 DNA reads as TGTGCCAGTAGTGTCCTGACTAGCGGGGGCCAAGAGACCCAGTACTCC. It encodes CASSVLTSGGQETQYS.

The chain links TRBV2 to TRBJ2-5; D remains unclear. The CDR3 is 11 amino acids. CDR1 and CDR2 from the germline V gene are SNHLY and FYNNEI. V lost 7 bases to trimming and J lost 2 bases, with 5 bases between them. The CDR3 reads CASKGQETQYF. The CDR3 DNA follows: TGTGCCAGCAAGGGACAAGAGACCCAGTACTTC.

Ten or more counts support this clonotype. At one end the junction does not follow the germline gene, possibly because of a read error. This rearrangement joins TRBV6-5 to TRBJ1-2; TRBD1 aligns across 9 bases. The CDR3 is 15 residues long. Germline loops: CDR1 MNHEY, CDR2 SVGAGI. The CDR3 here is CASSHSYRGQYGYTF. DNA for the CDR3: TGTGCCAGCAGTCACTCGTACAGGGGGCAATATGGCTACACCTTC.

The genes are TRBV20-1 and TRBJ1-5; no definite D call. Germline CDR1 DFQATT, CDR2 SNEGSKA (reference sequence). CDR3 length: 14 amino acids. Deletions cut 1 base from V and 3 bases from J, with 10 bases between. Here the CDR3 DNA reads TGCAGTGCTAGAGGTGGGCACTTCAATCAGCCCCAGCATTTT. Its translation is CSARGGHFNQPQHF.

With respect to this clonotype: Possible read error: a much larger clone is one base away. J is TRBJ2-4 and V is TRBV5-8; TRBD2 is a possible D gene (6 bases). The CDR3 spans 18 residues. Trimming left V 1 base short and J 9 bases short, with 26 bases between. Germline-derived CDR1 and CDR2 are SGHTS and YDEGEE. The CDR3 reads CASSLLSTGPPRGGIQYF. In nucleotides, the CDR3 is TGTGCCAGCAGCTTGCTTTCTACCGGGCCACCGAGGGGAGGCATTCAGTACTTC.